The following is a T cell receptor beta chain sequence with its context. Its target is not known. This record belongs to a study of cytotoxic CD8 clonotypes in ibrutinib-treated CLL. Looking at the study overall: After a median of around 70 months, roughly 14 patients stayed remitted and around 12 progressed; responses had been partial in around 24 and complete in 2.

Deletions cut 1 base from V and 0 bases from J, with 17 bases between. The germline V gene encodes CDR1 SGHVS and CDR2 FQNEAQ. The CDR3 covers 18 residues. Profiling relied on immunoSEQ multiplex PCR, and the TCRdb table lists in-frame clones only, not all of them. The repertoire holds approximately 50,000 clones, 60% to 75% seen once, with roughly 13% in the top ten. Regarding the study as a whole: Having risen at ibrutinib response, clonality had fallen back toward baseline by progression.

The chain employs TRBV7-8 and TRBJ2-3, with D perhaps TRBD1 (5 bases). The receptor was derived from a human donor with chronic lymphocytic leukemia. The sequenced sample was PBMCs, obtained after 12 months of ibrutinib treatment. The CDR3 DNA sequence: TGTGCCAGCAGCTTAGAAGGGGTTACAATCCAAAGCACAGATACGCAGTATTTT. Translating it yields CASSLEGVTIQSTDTQYF.